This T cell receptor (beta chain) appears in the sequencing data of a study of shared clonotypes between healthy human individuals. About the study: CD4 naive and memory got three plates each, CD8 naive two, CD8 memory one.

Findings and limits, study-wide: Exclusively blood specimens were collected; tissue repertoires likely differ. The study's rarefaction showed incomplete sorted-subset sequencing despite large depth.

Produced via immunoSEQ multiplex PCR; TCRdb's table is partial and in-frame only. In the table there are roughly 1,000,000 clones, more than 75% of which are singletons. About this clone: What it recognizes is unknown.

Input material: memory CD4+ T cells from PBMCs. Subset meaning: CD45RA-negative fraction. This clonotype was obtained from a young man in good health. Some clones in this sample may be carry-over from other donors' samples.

CDR3: CASSPANSGGQETQYF. CDR3 coding DNA: TGCGCCAGCAGCCCTGCTAATAGCGGGGGCCAAGAGACCCAGTACTTC. The rearrangement uses TRBV5-1 and TRBJ2-5; 9 bases fit TRBD2. CDR3 size: 16 residues. V lost 4 bases and J lost 1; bases outside the gene matches: 8. The germline V gene encodes CDR1 SGHRS and CDR2 YFSETQ.